Detailed here is one TCR beta chain. Antigen unknown. The sample comes from a study of shared clonotypes between healthy human individuals. Findings and caveats of the study: Researchers sampled only blood; tissue repertoires likely differ. It was expected that sequencing depth would affect clonotype sharing among donors.

CDR1 and CDR2 from the germline V gene are MDHEN and SYDVKM. The length of the CDR3 is 15 residues. V was cut by 7 bases and J by 7 bases, with 23 bases left in between. CD8 memory fractions consisted of CD45RO+ and CCR7-negative CD45RA+ TemRA cells together. TCRdb's table, derived via immunoSEQ multiplex PCR, lists solely in-frame clones and lacks some. The sample carries around 690,000 clones, about 90% recorded once. The chain joins TRBV28 to TRBJ2-7; possibly TRBD2 for D (6 bases). The sequence was collected from a man aged 18-30 years in good health. Some clones in this sample may be carry-over from other donors' samples. The sequencing sample was made of memory CD8+ T cells from PBMCs. Specified subset: CD45RO+ cells pooled with CCR7-negative TemRA cells. This chain's CDR3 is CASKPLGPGVFEQYF. CDR3 DNA sequence: TGTGCCAGCAAACCTCTGGGACCGGGGGTTTTTGAGCAGTACTTC.